This T cell receptor beta chain was sequenced during a study of siplizumab effects on memory and regulatory T cells. Data came from immunoSEQ multiplex PCR; TCRdb stores just in-frame clones and leaves some out. The sample lists some 100,000 clones, about 91% occurring once. On this clone: Its target is unknown.

Points from the study as a whole: In unstimulated cells, naive T cells appeared more diverse than memory T cells and seemed major alloresponse contributors. With siplizumab, cumulative frequency of CD4+ memory-derived alloreactive sequences dropped significantly. It was never confirmed that proliferating Tregs from siplizumab cultures were suppressive.

The V end lost 6 bases, the J end lost 7 bases, and 9 bases lay between the germline ends. Germline CDR1 reads MNHNY; CDR2 reads SVGAGI (reference sequence). The CDR3 runs 11 residues. The J gene is TRBJ1-2, the V gene TRBV6-6; D possibly corresponds to TRBD1 (5 bases). Sample: Tregs sorted from blood. The sequence derives from a human donor in good health. CDR3 loop: CASSTGAGYTF. The CDR3 DNA reads as TGTGCCAGCAGCACTGGGGCTGGCTACACCTTC.